This entry lists 32 T cell receptor beta chains sequenced from one sample in a study of identical twins (dated by TCRdb to 2016 to 2017). Preparation of the library involved 5' RACE. The run used an Illumina HiSeq 2000. The public reads were reprocessed in TCRdb via fastp at Q25 and MiXCR, keeping in-frame beta chains. Rows are unified per CDR3 protein, each entry keeping the most common DNA and genes. The sample table records roughly 690,000 distinct CDR3 sequences; 6.1% of these occur just once. The ten largest clones take up around 2% of the sample. Sequenced sample: naive T cells sorted from blood. According to the study, the label for this sample's cell subset or site signals: cells isolated with a human naive T-cell isolation kit. The receptors stem from a man aged 18 to 29 in good health.

In its sample, this clonotype was seen many times. CDR3 DNA sequence: TGTGCCAGCAGCTTAAGCGGGAGGAGCTCCTACGAGCAGTACTTC. This translates into CASSLSGRSSYEQYF. The V call is TRBV7-9, the J call TRBJ2-7, with 9 bases that match TRBD2. Germline V gives CDR1 SEHNR, CDR2 FQNEAQ (reference sequence). The CDR3 runs 15 residues. Trimming removed 2 bases from V and 0 bases from J; junction bases left unmatched: 2.

This clonotype came up a few times. The chain has TRBV18 and TRBJ2-1; 7 nucleotides align to TRBD2. Trimming cost V 6 bases and J 7 bases; bases outside gene matches: 15. Per germline, CDR1 KGHSH and CDR2 LQKENI. The CDR3 consists of 16 residues. The CDR3 region has the DNA TGTGCCAGCTCCCGCCTAGGGCGGGAGTCATTGAATGAGCAGTTCTTC. Translating it yields CASSRLGRESLNEQFF.

This clonotype was seen only a few times. CDR3 region: CATDGQFSGNTIYF. CDR3 DNA sequence: TGTGCCACCGATGGACAGTTCTCTGGAAACACCATATATTTT. This chain joins TRBV2 and TRBJ1-3; tentative D call: TRBD1 (6 bases). Germline V gene lookup returns CDR1 SNHLY and CDR2 FYNNEI. The CDR3 is 14 amino acids. V was trimmed by 10 bases and J by 0 bases, leaving 13 bases between them.

The chain recombines TRBV7-9 with TRBJ1-5, with TRBD1 as a possible D gene (5 bases). The CDR3 extends over 13 amino acids. Trimming shortened V by 5 bases and J by 7 bases, and 12 bases separated the two germline ends. CDR1 is SEHNR and CDR2 is FQNEAQ in the germline V gene (reference sequence). The CDR3: CASSTWGEQPQHF. The CDR3 coding sequence is TGTGCCAGCAGCACCTGGGGCGAACAGCCCCAGCATTTT.

V gene TRBV28 combines with J gene TRBJ2-7, with D hard to call. V was pared by 5 bases and J by 7 bases, with 9 bases between. Germline V lookup: CDR1 MDHEN, CDR2 SYDVKM. This CDR3 comprises 11 residues. This chain's CDR3 is CASSDPREQYF. CDR3 coding DNA: TGTGCCAGCAGTGACCCTCGGGAGCAGTACTTC.

Ten or more counts support this clonotype. The rearrangement uses TRBV20-1 and TRBJ2-3; TRBD2 matches 8 bases. The CDR3 has 14 residues. The V gene end was trimmed by 6 bases and the J gene end by 2 bases; junction bases not matched to a gene: 7. Germline V gene lookup returns CDR1 DFQATT and CDR2 SNEGSKA (reference sequence). In DNA, the CDR3 is TGCAGTGCCGATAGCGGGGCTAACACAGATACGCAGTATTTT. It translates to CSADSGANTDTQYF.

This clonotype came up a few times. The rearrangement uses TRBV4-2 and TRBJ1-1; D ambiguous. V was shortened by 4 bases and J by 1 base, with 16 bases between the two germline ends. The CDR3 is 16 residues long. CDR1 and CDR2 (germline): LGHNA, YNFKEQ. The DNA for the CDR3 is TGTGCCAGCAGCCCCGGGAGGAGTCTCTCGAACACTGAAGCTTTCTTT. It codes for CASSPGRSLSNTEAFF.

This clonotype was picked up many times. The rearrangement uses TRBV24-1 and TRBJ2-5; 10 positions agree with TRBD2. V lost 0 bases, J lost 1 base, and 4 bases stayed unmatched. CDR1 and CDR2 from the germline V gene are KGHDR and SFDVKD. This CDR3 is 17 amino acids long. For the CDR3, the DNA is TGTGCCACCAGTGATTTGACTAGCGGGATGCTCCAAGAGACCCAGTACTTC. Protein sequence: CATSDLTSGMLQETQYF.

This clonotype has more than one count but fewer than ten. V gene TRBV29-1 combines with J gene TRBJ2-1; 12 nucleotides line up with TRBD2. The J segment lost 4 bases and the V segment lost 4 bases, leaving 2 bases of the junction unmatched. The CDR3 contains 14 residues. Per germline, CDR1 SQVTM and CDR2 ANQGSEA. In DNA, the CDR3 is TGCAGCGTTGGGACTAGCGGGGTTTACAATGAGCAGTTCTTC. It codes for CSVGTSGVYNEQFF.

This clonotype was seen many times. The chain couples TRBV20-1 to TRBJ2-3; D unresolved. The germline V gene encodes CDR1 DFQATT and CDR2 SNEGSKA (reference sequence). The CDR3 extends over 14 amino acids. Trimming stripped 6 bases from V and 2 bases from J, with 15 bases between. The CDR3 region has the DNA TGCAGTGCCCTCCTGGGCGGCTACACAGATACGCAGTATTTT. Protein: CSALLGGYTDTQYF.

This clonotype was detected only once. V usage is TRBV5-6 and J usage is TRBJ1-1; 7 nucleotides line up with TRBD1. The CDR3 runs 15 residues. V was pared by 0 bases and J by 3 bases, with 5 bases of the junction left unmatched. CDR1 is SGHDT and CDR2 is YYEEEE in the germline V gene. This CDR3 is CASSLEQGQYTEAFF. In DNA, the CDR3 is TGTGCCAGCAGCTTGGAACAGGGGCAATACACTGAAGCTTTCTTT.

The table lists this clonotype with many counts. The V call is TRBV7-9, the J call TRBJ2-7; D remains ambiguous. Germline V CDR1 and CDR2: SEHNR, FQNEAQ (reference sequence). The CDR3 loop spans 15 amino acids. V lost 4 bases and J 3 bases, leaving 16 bases between the germline ends. The DNA for the CDR3 is TGTGCCAGCAGCTCCCGCGGTAACGAGCACTACGAGCAGTACTTC. It specifies CASSSRGNEHYEQYF.

This clonotype has a handful of counts. The V call is TRBV4-1, the J call TRBJ2-1; no definite D call. This CDR3 has 15 residues. Germline V lookup: CDR1 MGHRA, CDR2 YSYEKL. Trimming left V 1 base short and J 4 bases short, with 11 bases between. The CDR3 here is CASSQVGNSYNEQFF. The CDR3 DNA sequence: TGCGCCAGCAGCCAAGTCGGTAATTCGTACAATGAGCAGTTCTTC.

Many counts were recorded for this clonotype. The rearrangement uses TRBV9 and TRBJ2-7, with TRBD1 identical over 11 bases. After removal of 3 bases from V and 0 bases from J, the junction contained 2 bases not matched to a gene. The CDR3 is made up of 15 amino acids. Germline V lookup: CDR1 SGDLS, CDR2 YYNGEE. The CDR3 here is CASSGGQGASYEQYF. CDR3 nucleotides: TGTGCCAGCAGCGGCGGACAGGGGGCCTCCTACGAGCAGTACTTC.

A few counts support this clonotype. The rearrangement uses TRBV5-5 and TRBJ2-7; possible D gene TRBD2, 6 bases. V dropped 1 base and J dropped 5 bases, with 13 bases sitting between them. CDR1 SGHKS and CDR2 YYEKEE come from the germline V gene (reference sequence). CDR3 length equals 14 residues. The CDR3 region has the DNA TGTGCCAGCAGCTTGCCAGGGTGGGGGGACGAGCAGTACGTC. Its translation: CASSLPGWGDEQYV.

In its sample, this clonotype was seen a few times. As DNA, the CDR3 is TGTGCCAGCAGCCCACTGTTGGGGGGAGGACTCAATGAGCAGTTCTTC. This sequence encodes CASSPLLGGGLNEQFF. The chain recombines TRBV7-9 with TRBJ2-1; maybe TRBD2 (6 bases). Germline CDR1 reads SEHNR; CDR2 reads FQNEAQ (reference sequence). The CDR3 totals 16 residues. The V end was cut by 5 bases, the J end by 6 bases, with 20 bases between.

This clonotype was observed a handful of times. The V call is TRBV7-2, the J call TRBJ1-2; D gene ambiguous. V lost 3 bases and J lost 3, with 8 bases in between. Germline CDR1 is SGHTA and CDR2 is FQGNSA. The CDR3 contains 13 residues. In DNA form, the CDR3 reads TGTGCCAGCAGCTTTCACGGGGACTATGGCTACACCTTC. Encoded protein: CASSFHGDYGYTF.

V usage is TRBV4-2 and J usage is TRBJ2-1; no clear D. The CDR3 has 16 amino acids. V was clipped by 1 base and J by 1 base, with 11 bases between them. Germline loops: CDR1 LGHNA, CDR2 YNFKEQ. The CDR3 DNA reads TGTGCCAGCAGCCAAGGGAGCACCCAGTCCTACAATGAGCAGTTCTTC. Protein product: CASSQGSTQSYNEQFF.

This clonotype has a count of ten or more. V is TRBV7-2 and J is TRBJ1-5; TRBD1 agrees at 8 bases. The junction had 7 bases not matched to a gene; V was cut back by 6 bases and J by 9 bases. Germline V CDR1 and CDR2: SGHTA, FQGNSA. The CDR3 runs 13 residues. CDR3 sequence reads: CASRADRGPPQHF. CDR3 DNA: TGTGCCAGCAGGGCCGACAGGGGTCCGCCCCAGCATTTT.

In its sample, this clonotype was seen a few times. The chain carries TRBV18 and TRBJ1-2, with TRBD1 matching 7 bases. CDR3 length: 13 residues. CDR1 and CDR2 (germline): KGHSH, LQKENI. The junction had 1 base not matched to a gene; V was cut back by 3 bases and J by 3 bases. CDR3 loop: CASSPTGYYGYTF. DNA for the CDR3: TGTGCCAGCTCACCGACAGGGTACTATGGCTACACCTTC.

The genes are TRBV16 and TRBJ1-1; D ambiguous. CDR3 length equals 13 residues. Germline assignment: CDR1 KGHSY and CDR2 FQNENV. Trimming cost V 2 bases and J 4 bases, with 8 bases left between them. In nucleotides, the CDR3 is TGTGCCAGCAGCCAACGAGGGCGCACTGAAGCTTTCTTT. Protein product: CASSQRGRTEAFF. The complete variable domain, with remaining parts taken from reference TRBV16 and TRBJ1-1, reads GEEVAQTPKHLVRGEGQKAKLYCAPIKGHSYVFWYQQVLKNEFKFLISFQNENVFDETGMPKERFSAKCLPNSPCSLEIQATKLEDSAVYFCASSQRGRTEAFFGQGTRLTVV.

This rearrangement joins TRBV6-5 to TRBJ2-3, with D possibly being TRBD1 or TRBD2 (5 bases each). Trimming pared 4 bases from V and 4 bases from J, leaving 21 bases between. Per germline, CDR1 MNHEY and CDR2 SVGAGI. The CDR3 contains 17 residues. CDR3: CASSSLFGLGTSDTQYF. Here the CDR3 DNA reads TGTGCCAGCAGTTCCCTGTTCGGCTTAGGGACCTCAGATACGCAGTATTTT.

This clonotype was counted at least ten times. The chain couples TRBV12-3 or TRBV12-4 to TRBJ2-1; unclear D gene. V was shortened by 4 bases and J by 8 bases, with 9 bases between the two germline ends. This CDR3 contains 12 residues. CDR3 nucleotide sequence: TGTGCCAGCAGTTCCCGGCAGGATGAGCAGTTCTTC. This codes for CASSSRQDEQFF.

This chain uses TRBV4-1 with TRBJ2-1; D remains ambiguous. V lost 2 bases and J 7 bases, leaving 12 bases between the germline ends. The CDR3 covers 14 residues. Germline assignment: CDR1 MGHRA and CDR2 YSYEKL. CDR3 bases: TGCGCCAGCAGCCAACCGGGTCAGAGGAATGAGCAGTTCTTC. The encoded protein is CASSQPGQRNEQFF.

This clonotype was detected many times. The chain links TRBV6-6 to TRBJ1-1; D is ambiguous. CDR1 and CDR2 (germline): MNHNY, SVGAGI (reference sequence). V lost 3 bases and J lost 2, with 7 bases in between. CDR3 length: 13 residues. The CDR3 nucleotides are TGTGCCAGCAGTTATCTCGTTAACACTGAAGCTTTCTTT. Translating gives CASSYLVNTEAFF.

This clonotype was seen many times. The V gene is TRBV20-1, the J gene TRBJ2-1; 12 bases agree with TRBD1. Per the germline V gene, CDR1 is DFQATT and CDR2 is SNEGSKA (reference sequence). V was clipped by 7 bases and J by 4 bases; unmatched bases: 5. This CDR3 is built from 14 residues. The CDR3 region is CSGRDRGPYNEQFF. CDR3 DNA sequence: TGCAGTGGCAGGGACAGGGGGCCGTACAATGAGCAGTTCTTC.

This clonotype was counted a few times. This chain joins TRBV6-1 and TRBJ1-1, with D unclear. The germline CDR1 and CDR2 sequences are MNHNS and SASEGT. This CDR3 region has 11 residues. Trimming cost V 11 bases and J 8 bases, with 15 bases left between them. As DNA, the CDR3 is TGTGCCGCCGACTACACGAGCGAAGCTTTCTTT. Encoded protein: CAADYTSEAFF.

This clonotype was found many times. The chain couples TRBV7-2 to TRBJ2-1; possibly TRBD2 for D (5 bases). This CDR3 is built from 14 residues. Germline lookup yields CDR1 SGHTA and CDR2 FQGNSA. V was pared by 5 bases and J by 5 bases, with 13 bases between. CDR3 sequence: CASSPSFTDNEQFF. The CDR3 DNA is TGTGCCAGCAGCCCTAGCTTCACGGACAATGAGCAGTTCTTC.

The chain employs TRBV11-2 and TRBJ2-1; 10 bases match TRBD2. Trimming at V came to 1 base and at J to 10 bases, leaving 10 bases not matched to a gene. The CDR3 consists of 16 residues. CDR1 and CDR2 (germline): SGHAT, FQNNGV. The CDR3 spells CASSLGQREGFDEQFF. In nucleotides, the CDR3 is TGTGCCAGCAGCTTAGGACAGCGGGAGGGTTTTGACGAGCAGTTCTTC.

There are many counts of this clonotype. This chain links TRBV6-6 with TRBJ2-1, with TRBD2 as a possible D gene (5 bases). Trimming removed 2 bases from V and 6 bases from J, with 8 bases in between. Germline lookup yields CDR1 MNHNY and CDR2 SVGAGI (reference sequence). This CDR3 contains 13 residues. CDR3 in DNA: TGTGCCAGCAGTTACATCGGGGTCAATGAGCAGTTCTTC. This gives the protein CASSYIGVNEQFF.

This clonotype was observed many times. The rearrangement uses TRBV7-2 and TRBJ1-3; D ambiguous. Trimming pared 5 bases from V and 2 bases from J, leaving 13 bases between. The CDR3 covers 15 residues. The germline V gene encodes CDR1 SGHTA and CDR2 FQGNSA. CDR3 sequence: CASSAWTPTGNTIYF. CDR3 nucleotide sequence: TGTGCCAGCAGCGCCTGGACTCCCACTGGAAACACCATATATTTT.

This clonotype was counted only a few times. The chain is built from TRBV29-1 and TRBJ2-7; 10 bases are shared with TRBD1. Trimming removed 6 bases from V and 4 bases from J; junction bases left unmatched: 15. Germline loops: CDR1 SQVTM, CDR2 ANQGSEA. The CDR3 totals 16 residues. This chain's CDR3 is CSVSKPPGQGRYEQYF. CDR3 DNA: TGCAGCGTCAGCAAACCTCCGGGACAGGGGAGATACGAGCAGTACTTC.